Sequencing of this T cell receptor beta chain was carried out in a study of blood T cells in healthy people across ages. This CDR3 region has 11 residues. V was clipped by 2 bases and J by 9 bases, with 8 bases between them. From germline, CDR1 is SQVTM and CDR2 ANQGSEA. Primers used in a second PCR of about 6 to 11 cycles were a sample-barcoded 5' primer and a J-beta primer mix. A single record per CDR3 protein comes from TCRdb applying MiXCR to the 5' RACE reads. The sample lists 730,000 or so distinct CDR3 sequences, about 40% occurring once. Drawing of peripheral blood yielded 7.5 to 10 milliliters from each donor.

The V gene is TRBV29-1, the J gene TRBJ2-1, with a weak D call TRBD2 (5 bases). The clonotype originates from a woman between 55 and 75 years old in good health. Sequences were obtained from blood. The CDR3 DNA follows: TGCAGCGTTGAAAGGACTCGTGAGCAGTTCTTC. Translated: CSVERTREQFF.